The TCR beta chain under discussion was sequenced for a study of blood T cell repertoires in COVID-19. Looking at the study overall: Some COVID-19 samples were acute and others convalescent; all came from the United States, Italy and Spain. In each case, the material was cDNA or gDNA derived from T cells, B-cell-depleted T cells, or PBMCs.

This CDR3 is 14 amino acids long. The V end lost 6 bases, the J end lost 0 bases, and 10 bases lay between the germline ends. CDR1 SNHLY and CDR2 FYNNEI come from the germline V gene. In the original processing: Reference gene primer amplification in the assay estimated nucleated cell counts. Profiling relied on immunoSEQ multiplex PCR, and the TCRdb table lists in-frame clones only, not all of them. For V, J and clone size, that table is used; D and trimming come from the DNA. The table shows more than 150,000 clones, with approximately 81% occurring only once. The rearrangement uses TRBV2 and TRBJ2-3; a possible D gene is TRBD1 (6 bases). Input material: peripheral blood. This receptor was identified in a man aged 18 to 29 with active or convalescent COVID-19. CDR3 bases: TGTGCCAGCAGCAGAGACAGGAGCACAGATACGCAGTATTTT. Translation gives CASSRDRSTDTQYF.